Sequencing of this T cell receptor (beta chain) was carried out in a study of shared clonotypes between healthy human individuals. General study findings and limits: Among donors, clonotype sharing was expected to be affected by sequencing depth.

This clone was found once. The antigen is unknown. The CDR3 is 9 residues long. V was cut by 3 bases and J by 8 bases, with 4 bases left in between. Germline loops: CDR1 SQVTM, CDR2 ANQGSEA. Every subset had its genomic DNA shared out evenly among several immunoSEQ plates. Measured with immunoSEQ multiplex PCR; TCRdb has only the in-frame clones, and not every one. Of about 380,000 clones in the sample, 96% were seen once. The genes are TRBV29-1 and TRBJ1-1; D is undetermined. This TCR came from a man aged 30-40 years in good health. Specimen: memory CD8+ T cells sorted from blood. Subset specified: CD45RO+ cells pooled with CCR7-negative TemRA cells. The CDR3 DNA reads as TGCAGCGTTGACAGGGAAGCTTTCTTT. Its protein is CSVDREAFF.